The table lists the clone carrying this TCR beta chain with many counts. This specimen comes from a study of T cells in Graves' hyperthyroidism and ophthalmopathy. The study left out patients who had uncontrolled infection, other autoimmune disease, pregnancy or lactation. RNA transcripts gave rise to amplified TCR beta CDR3 regions. Using the HTBI primer set, a first-round RT-PCR was run on the TCR CDR3. TCRdb re-called the multiplex PCR reads with MiXCR, one entry per CDR3 protein. Seen here are fewer than 500,000 distinct CDR3 sequences, about 14% observed once, and the top ten hold around 13%. This receptor was identified in a man in his late teens or twenties with Graves' ophthalmopathy. Sequenced: blood.

DNA for the CDR3: TGTGCCAGCAGCTTAGAACAGTCAAATTCACCCCTCCACTTT. It codes for CASSLEQSNSPLHF. The chain has TRBV7-9 and TRBJ1-6; D is ambiguous. Germline V gene lookup returns CDR1 SEHNR and CDR2 FQNEAQ (reference sequence). The length of the CDR3 is 14 residues. Trimming left V 1 base short and J 7 bases short, with 8 bases between.